The present TCR beta chain was sequenced within a study of beta chain features in type 1 diabetes. General study points: When Type 1 diabetes patients were examined, their TCRB CDR3s proved moderately but significantly shorter in all four CD4+ subsets.

V was clipped by 6 bases and J by 1 base; unmatched bases: 4. Germline V CDR1 and CDR2: LNHNV, YYDKDF (reference sequence). The CDR3 covers 15 residues. CD4+ cells of the naive, central memory, regulatory and stem cell-like memory types were sorted via CD45RO/CCR7/CD25/CD127/CD95/CD27. Purity exceeding 95% was reached by all sorted populations. About this clone: The target antigen is unknown.

Sequenced material consisted of expressed TCRB transcripts (all of the isolated RNA was reverse transcribed). TCRdb keeps only in-frame clones here, not all; method: immunoSEQ multiplex PCR. Found here are about 350,000 clones, around 20% of them singletons; the top ten hold approximately 0.046%. The TCR comes from a woman aged 18-30 years in good health. Sequenced: naive CD4+ T cells from blood. The V and J genes are TRBV15 and TRBJ2-7; 12 bases are shared with TRBD2. The DNA for the CDR3 is TGTGCCACCAGAGCTAGCGGGAGGGAATCCTACGAGCAGTACTTC. Its translation: CATRASGRESYEQYF.